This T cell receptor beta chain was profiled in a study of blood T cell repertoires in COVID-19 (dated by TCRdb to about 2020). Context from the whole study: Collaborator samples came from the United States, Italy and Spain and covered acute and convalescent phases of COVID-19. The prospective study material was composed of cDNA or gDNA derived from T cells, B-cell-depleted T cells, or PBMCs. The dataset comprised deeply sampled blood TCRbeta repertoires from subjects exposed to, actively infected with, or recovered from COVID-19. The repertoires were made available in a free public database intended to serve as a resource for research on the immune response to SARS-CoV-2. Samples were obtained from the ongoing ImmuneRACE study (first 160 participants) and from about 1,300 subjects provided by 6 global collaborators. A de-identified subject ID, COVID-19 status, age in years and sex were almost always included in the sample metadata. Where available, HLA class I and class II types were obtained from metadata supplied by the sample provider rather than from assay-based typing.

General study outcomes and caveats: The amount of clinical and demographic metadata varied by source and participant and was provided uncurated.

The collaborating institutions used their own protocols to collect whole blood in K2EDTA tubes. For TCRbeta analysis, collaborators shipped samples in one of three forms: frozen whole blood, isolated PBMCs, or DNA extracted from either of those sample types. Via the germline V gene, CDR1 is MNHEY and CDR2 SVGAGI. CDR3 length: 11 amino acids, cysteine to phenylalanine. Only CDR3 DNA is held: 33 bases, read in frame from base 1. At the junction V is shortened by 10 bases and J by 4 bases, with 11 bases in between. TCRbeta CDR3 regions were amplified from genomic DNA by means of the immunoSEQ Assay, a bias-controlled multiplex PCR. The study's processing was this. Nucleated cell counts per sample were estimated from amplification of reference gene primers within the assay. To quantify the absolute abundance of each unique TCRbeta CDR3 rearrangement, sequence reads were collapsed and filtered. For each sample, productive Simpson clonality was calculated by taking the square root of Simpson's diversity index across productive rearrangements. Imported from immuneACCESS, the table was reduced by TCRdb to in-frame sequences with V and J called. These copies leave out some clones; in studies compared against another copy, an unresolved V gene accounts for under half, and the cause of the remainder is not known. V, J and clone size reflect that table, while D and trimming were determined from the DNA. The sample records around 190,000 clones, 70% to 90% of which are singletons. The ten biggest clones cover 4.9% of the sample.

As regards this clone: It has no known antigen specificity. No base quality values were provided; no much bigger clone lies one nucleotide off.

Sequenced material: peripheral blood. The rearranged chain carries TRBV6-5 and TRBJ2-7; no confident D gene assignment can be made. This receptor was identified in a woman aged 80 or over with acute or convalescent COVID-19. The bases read TGTGCCACCTCTCAAACATACGAGCAGTACTTC. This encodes CATSQTYEQYF.